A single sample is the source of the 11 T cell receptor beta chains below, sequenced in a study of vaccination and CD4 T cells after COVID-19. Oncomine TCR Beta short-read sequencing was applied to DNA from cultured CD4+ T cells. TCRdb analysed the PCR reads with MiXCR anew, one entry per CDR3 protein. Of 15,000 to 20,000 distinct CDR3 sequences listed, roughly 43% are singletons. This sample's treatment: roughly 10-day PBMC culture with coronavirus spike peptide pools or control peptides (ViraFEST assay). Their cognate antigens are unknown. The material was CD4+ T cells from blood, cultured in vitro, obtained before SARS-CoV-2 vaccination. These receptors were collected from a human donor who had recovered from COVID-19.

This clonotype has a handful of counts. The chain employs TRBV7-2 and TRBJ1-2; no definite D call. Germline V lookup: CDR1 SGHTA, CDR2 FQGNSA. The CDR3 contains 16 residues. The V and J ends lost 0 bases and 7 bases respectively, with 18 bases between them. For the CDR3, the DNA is TGTGCCAGCAGCTTAGCGTCACAGCAGCTGGGATTTGGCTACACCTTC. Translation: CASSLASQQLGFGYTF.

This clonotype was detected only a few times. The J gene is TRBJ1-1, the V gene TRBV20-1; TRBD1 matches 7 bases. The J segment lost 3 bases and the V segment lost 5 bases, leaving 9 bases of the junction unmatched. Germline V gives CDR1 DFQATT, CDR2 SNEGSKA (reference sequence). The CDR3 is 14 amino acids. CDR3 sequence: CSAGRQGLDTEAFF. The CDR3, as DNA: TGCAGTGCTGGAAGACAGGGCCTGGACACTGAAGCTTTCTTT.

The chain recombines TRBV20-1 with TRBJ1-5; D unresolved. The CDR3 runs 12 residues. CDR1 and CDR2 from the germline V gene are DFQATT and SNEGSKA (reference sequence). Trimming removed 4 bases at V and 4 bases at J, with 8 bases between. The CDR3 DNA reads TGCAGTGCTAAGACGGGGAATCAGCCCCAGCATTTT. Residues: CSAKTGNQPQHF.

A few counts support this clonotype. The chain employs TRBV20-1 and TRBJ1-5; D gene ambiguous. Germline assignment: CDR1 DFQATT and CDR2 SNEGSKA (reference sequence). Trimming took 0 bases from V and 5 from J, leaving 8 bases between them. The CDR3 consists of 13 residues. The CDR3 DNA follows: TGCAGTGCTAGAGATACCGGTGATCAGCCCCAGCATTTT. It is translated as CSARDTGDQPQHF.

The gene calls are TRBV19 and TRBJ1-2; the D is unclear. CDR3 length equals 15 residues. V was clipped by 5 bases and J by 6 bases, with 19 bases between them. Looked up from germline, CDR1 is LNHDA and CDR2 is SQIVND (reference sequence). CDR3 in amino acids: CASSDRRTALDGYTF. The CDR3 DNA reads TGTGCCAGTAGTGACCGTCGGACGGCCCTTGATGGCTACACCTTC. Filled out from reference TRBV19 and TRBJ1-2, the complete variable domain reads DGGITQSPKYLFRKEGQNVTLSCEQNLNHDAMYWYRQDPGQGLRLIYYSQIVNDFQKGDIAEGYSVSREKKESFPLTVTSAQKNPTAFYLCASSDRRTALDGYTFGSGTRLTVV.

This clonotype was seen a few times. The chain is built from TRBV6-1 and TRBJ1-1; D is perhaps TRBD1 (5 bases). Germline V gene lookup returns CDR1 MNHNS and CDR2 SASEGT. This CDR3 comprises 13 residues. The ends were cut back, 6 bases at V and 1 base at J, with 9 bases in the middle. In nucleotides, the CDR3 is TGTGCCAGCAGCCTAGGGGAGAACACTGAAGCTTTCTTT. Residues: CASSLGENTEAFF.

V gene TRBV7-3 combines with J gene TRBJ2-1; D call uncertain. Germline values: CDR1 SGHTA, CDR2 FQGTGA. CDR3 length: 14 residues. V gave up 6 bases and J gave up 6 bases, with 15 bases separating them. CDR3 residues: CASRKETGVNEQFF. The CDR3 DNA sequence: TGTGCCAGCAGAAAGGAGACGGGCGTCAATGAGCAGTTCTTC.

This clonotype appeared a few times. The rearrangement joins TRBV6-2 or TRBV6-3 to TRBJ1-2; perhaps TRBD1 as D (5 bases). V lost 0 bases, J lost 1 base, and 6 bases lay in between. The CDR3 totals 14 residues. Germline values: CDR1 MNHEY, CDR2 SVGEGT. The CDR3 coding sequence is TGTGCCAGCAGTTACTCGACAGTTAACTATGGCTACACCTTC. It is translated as CASSYSTVNYGYTF.

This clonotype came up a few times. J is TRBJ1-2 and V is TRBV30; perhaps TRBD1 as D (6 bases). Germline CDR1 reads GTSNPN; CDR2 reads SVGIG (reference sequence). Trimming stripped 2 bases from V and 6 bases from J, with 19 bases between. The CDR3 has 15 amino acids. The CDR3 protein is CAWSPSPGVGDGYTF. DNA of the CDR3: TGTGCCTGGAGTCCCTCGCCAGGGGTGGGTGATGGCTACACCTTC.

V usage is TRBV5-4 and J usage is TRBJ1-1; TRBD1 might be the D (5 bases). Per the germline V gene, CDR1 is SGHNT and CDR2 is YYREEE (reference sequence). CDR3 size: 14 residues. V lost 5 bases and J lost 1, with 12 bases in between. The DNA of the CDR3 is TGTGCCAGCAGACGCGTAGGGGAGAACACTGAAGCTTTCTTT. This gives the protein CASRRVGENTEAFF.

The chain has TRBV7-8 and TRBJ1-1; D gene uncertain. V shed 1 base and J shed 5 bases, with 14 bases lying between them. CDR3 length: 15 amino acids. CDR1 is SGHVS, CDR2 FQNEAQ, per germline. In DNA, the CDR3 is TGTGCCAGCAGCTTAGTAAGCGACCCGGGGACTGAAGCTTTCTTT. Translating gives CASSLVSDPGTEAFF.